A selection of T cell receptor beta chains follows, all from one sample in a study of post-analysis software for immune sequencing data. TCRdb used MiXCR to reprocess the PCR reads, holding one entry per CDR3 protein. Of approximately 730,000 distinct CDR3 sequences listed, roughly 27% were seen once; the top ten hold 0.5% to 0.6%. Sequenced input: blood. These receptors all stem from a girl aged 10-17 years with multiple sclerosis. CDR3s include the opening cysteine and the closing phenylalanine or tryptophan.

CDR3 protein: CASRADPYNEQYF
J gene: TRBJ2-4
CDR3 length: 13
V gene: TRBV7-2

CDR3 protein: CASNRGPTGELFF
J gene: TRBJ2-2
CDR3 length: 13
V gene: TRBV6-5

CDR3 protein: CSAYTGQGPYGYTF
J gene: TRBJ1-2
CDR3 length: 14
V gene: TRBV20-1

CDR3 protein: CASSSKPGTAKGFF
J gene: TRBJ1-1
CDR3 length: 14
V gene: TRBV7-2

CDR3 protein: CASSPSKLEQFF
J gene: TRBJ2-1
CDR3 length: 12
V gene: TRBV11-2

CDR3 protein: CAISERGGYEQYF
J gene: TRBJ2-7
CDR3 length: 13
V gene: TRBV10-3

CDR3 protein: CASSLEGHPGLAQETQYF
J gene: TRBJ2-5
CDR3 length: 18
V gene: TRBV5-1

CDR3 protein: CASAPPGGSYEQYF
J gene: TRBJ2-7
CDR3 length: 14
V gene: TRBV28

CDR3 protein: CASSPGLAGELYNEQFF
J gene: TRBJ2-1
CDR3 length: 17
V gene: TRBV27

CDR3 protein: CASSFTASEGRGPTNEKLFF
J gene: TRBJ1-4
CDR3 length: 20
V gene: TRBV7-2

CDR3 protein: CASSPTTSGYTF
J gene: TRBJ1-2
CDR3 length: 12
V gene: TRBV5-1

CDR3 protein: CSATDVDGVYEQYF
J gene: TRBJ2-7
CDR3 length: 14
V gene: TRBV20-1

CDR3 protein: CASSSWGSLAYEQYF
J gene: TRBJ2-7
CDR3 length: 15
V gene: TRBV11-2

CDR3 protein: CASSYSAGNNYGYTF
J gene: TRBJ1-2
CDR3 length: 15
V gene: TRBV6-5

CDR3 protein: CSAKTGGLGEQFF
J gene: TRBJ2-1
CDR3 length: 13
V gene: TRBV20-1

CDR3 protein: CASSLGGAYGVREQYF
J gene: TRBJ2-7
CDR3 length: 16
V gene: TRBV5-6

CDR3 protein: CSAAWLNQPQHF
J gene: TRBJ1-5
CDR3 length: 12
V gene: TRBV20-1

CDR3 protein: CASGTSGGEQFF
J gene: TRBJ2-1
CDR3 length: 12
V gene: TRBV6-1

CDR3 protein: CSAGARNSYNEQYF
J gene: -
CDR3 length: 14
V gene: TRBV20-1

CDR3 protein: CSARGLADTGELFF
J gene: TRBJ2-2
CDR3 length: 14
V gene: TRBV20-1

CDR3 protein: CSATNEAGTGTVGDYNSPLHF
J gene: TRBJ1-6
CDR3 length: 21
V gene: TRBV20-1

CDR3 protein: CASSLARGSQGDTQYF
J gene: TRBJ2-3
CDR3 length: 16
V gene: TRBV12-3/TRBV12-4

CDR3 protein: CASSLDGRAEDTQYF
J gene: TRBJ2-3
CDR3 length: 15
V gene: TRBV7-9

CDR3 protein: CASSVGVYEQFF
J gene: TRBJ2-1
CDR3 length: 12
V gene: TRBV6-1

CDR3 protein: CASSYRAARNTEAFF
J gene: TRBJ1-1
CDR3 length: 15
V gene: TRBV6-2/TRBV6-3

CDR3 protein: CASRKTGQYSNQPQHF
J gene: TRBJ1-5
CDR3 length: 16
V gene: TRBV6-2/TRBV6-3

CDR3 protein: CASSFPGGRNGYTF
J gene: TRBJ1-2
CDR3 length: 14
V gene: TRBV7-9

CDR3 protein: CASSLFQRMREQYF
J gene: TRBJ2-7
CDR3 length: 14
V gene: TRBV5-6

CDR3 protein: CASSGNRDTDTQYF
J gene: TRBJ2-3
CDR3 length: 14
V gene: TRBV6-6

CDR3 protein: CASSSGQGTLANYGYTF
J gene: TRBJ1-2
CDR3 length: 17
V gene: TRBV5-1

CDR3 protein: CASSLSPTRENEQFF
J gene: TRBJ2-1
CDR3 length: 15
V gene: TRBV12-3/TRBV12-4

CDR3 protein: CASSSGHRYEQYF
J gene: -
CDR3 length: 13
V gene: TRBV12-3/TRBV12-4

CDR3 protein: CASSLRNPGANVLTF
J gene: TRBJ2-6
CDR3 length: 15
V gene: TRBV7-8

CDR3 protein: CASSEGQRGYTF
J gene: TRBJ1-2
CDR3 length: 12
V gene: TRBV25-1

CDR3 protein: CASTSSQGNQPQHF
J gene: TRBJ1-5
CDR3 length: 14
V gene: TRBV7-9

CDR3 protein: CSASPPGAGGLNEQFF
J gene: TRBJ2-1
CDR3 length: 16
V gene: TRBV20-1

CDR3 protein: CASSYQTGGFGETQYF
J gene: TRBJ2-5
CDR3 length: 16
V gene: TRBV7-9

CDR3 protein: CASSQDVAGRSYEQYF
J gene: TRBJ2-7
CDR3 length: 16
V gene: TRBV4-3

CDR3 protein: CASSVGFSGRGDEQFF
J gene: TRBJ2-1
CDR3 length: 16
V gene: TRBV9

CDR3 protein: CASSFGTSGREQFF
J gene: TRBJ2-1
CDR3 length: 14
V gene: TRBV7-9

CDR3 protein: CASSPARGDTQYF
J gene: TRBJ2-3
CDR3 length: 13
V gene: TRBV7-2